The sample holds a few counts of the clone carrying this T cell receptor (beta chain). These data are taken from a study of T-cell reconstitution after alpha-beta-depleted transplantation in children. For TCRbeta, the library was prepared with unique molecular identifiers. TCRdb re-called the PCR reads through MiXCR, storing one row per CDR3 protein. In the table there are 250,000 to 300,000 distinct CDR3 sequences, more than 8% of which are singletons. This CDR3 spans 16 amino acids. With 3 bases removed from V and 3 bases from J, the gap between germline ends came to 17 bases. Germline loops: CDR1 SGHKS, CDR2 YYEKEE (reference sequence).

The sequence derives from a human donor who donated a stem cell graft to a child with SCID. The chain combines TRBV5-5 with TRBJ2-3; D is perhaps TRBD1 or TRBD2 (5 bases each). Sequencing used PBMCs from the stem cell graft donor, obtained from the stem cell graft. For the CDR3, the DNA is TGTGCCAGCAGCTCTGTGCCGGGACCATCTACAGATACGCAGTATTTT. Its translation is CASSSVPGPSTDTQYF.